This T cell receptor (beta chain) was retrieved from a study of spatial heterogeneity in lung cancer. Study details: Detected beta-chain sequences consistently exceeded alpha-chain sequences.

TCRdb reanalysed the 5' RACE reads using MiXCR and keeps one entry per CDR3 protein. Of 75,000 to 85,000 distinct CDR3 sequences detected, around 21% appear once; the ten largest clones hold 6.2%. Time point specified: sample taken at primary tumor resection. Sequencing of whole RNA from tumor, nontumor lung or frozen PBMC involved no sorting. Germline values: CDR1 SGHVS, CDR2 FQNEAQ. The J segment lost 2 bases and the V segment lost 2 bases, leaving 2 bases of the junction unmatched. This CDR3 has 14 residues. This chain connects TRBV7-8 to TRBJ2-5, with TRBD2 identical over 7 bases. The source material was PBMCs, sampled at surgery. This TCR came from a male donor with early-stage non-small cell lung cancer. The CDR3 DNA sequence: TGTGCCAGCAGCTTATCGGGGGGTCAAGAGACCCAGTACTTC. It is translated as CASSLSGGQETQYF.